This is a list of T cell receptor beta chains from one sample in a study of early T cells in non-severe SARS-CoV-2 infection. TCRdb re-analysed the 5' RACE reads in MiXCR, keeping a single row per CDR3 protein. This sample has approximately 42,000 distinct CDR3 sequences, with roughly 6.6% found just once. The specimen was whole blood. The receptors come from an adult who was a healthcare worker with PCR-confirmed SARS-CoV-2 infection or an uninfected control (not recorded which). The CDR3 runs from the conserved cysteine through the conserved F or W. D genes are given only for firm matches. Part of the rows lack a size; the others show once, few, many or a class for expanded clones.

V gene: TRBV10-3
D gene: TRBD2
J gene: TRBJ2-3
clone size: .
CDR3 protein: CASSGGPDTQYF
CDR3 DNA: TGTGCCAGTAGCGGGGGGCCAGATACGCAGTATTTT

V gene: TRBV5-1
D gene: TRBD2
J gene: TRBJ2-3
clone size: many
CDR3 protein: CASSLASGPDTQYF
CDR3 DNA: TGCGCCAGCAGCTTGGCTAGCGGGCCAGATACGCAGTATTTT

V gene: TRBV9
D gene: TRBD2
J gene: TRBJ2-5
clone size: many
CDR3 protein: CASSTLAGETQYF
CDR3 DNA: TGTGCCAGCAGCACCCTAGCGGGTGAGACCCAGTACTTC

V gene: TRBV7-9
D gene: .
J gene: TRBJ2-1
clone size: .
CDR3 protein: CASSLLRNEQFF
CDR3 DNA: TGTGCCAGCAGCTTATTGAGGAATGAGCAGTTCTTC

V gene: TRBV19
D gene: .
J gene: TRBJ2-7
clone size: few
CDR3 protein: CASSTPTNYEQYF
CDR3 DNA: TGTGCCAGTAGCACCCCCACCAACTACGAGCAGTACTTC

V gene: TRBV27
D gene: .
J gene: TRBJ2-7
clone size: many
CDR3 protein: CASSLTGFYEQYF
CDR3 DNA: TGTGCCAGCAGTTTGACAGGATTCTACGAGCAGTACTTC

V gene: TRBV12-3/TRBV12-4
D gene: TRBD1
J gene: TRBJ2-2
clone size: medium-sized
CDR3 protein: CASSSPDRGKAGELFF
CDR3 DNA: TGTGCCAGCAGTTCCCCCGACAGGGGAAAGGCCGGGGAGCTGTTTTTT

V gene: TRBV5-4
D gene: .
J gene: TRBJ1-4
clone size: .
CDR3 protein: CASSSGLGSNEKLFF
CDR3 DNA: TGTGCCAGCAGCTCCGGACTGGGCTCTAATGAAAAACTGTTTTTT

V gene: TRBV7-9
D gene: .
J gene: TRBJ2-7
clone size: .
CDR3 protein: CASSLRDGPYEQYF
CDR3 DNA: TGTGCCAGCAGCTTAAGGGACGGTCCCTACGAGCAGTACTTC

V gene: TRBV6-5
D gene: .
J gene: TRBJ2-6
clone size: many
CDR3 protein: CASSYVGSGANVLTF
CDR3 DNA: TGTGCCAGCAGTTACGTGGGCTCTGGGGCCAACGTCCTGACTTTC

V gene: TRBV5-1
D gene: TRBD2
J gene: TRBJ2-1
clone size: .
CDR3 protein: CASSPAGLAGASYNEQFF
CDR3 DNA: TGCGCCAGCAGCCCGGCGGGACTAGCGGGGGCGTCCTACAATGAGCAGTTCTTC

V gene: TRBV5-1
D gene: TRBD1
J gene: TRBJ2-2
clone size: few
CDR3 protein: CASSPVGQGGTGELFF
CDR3 DNA: TGCGCCAGCAGCCCGGTCGGACAGGGTGGCACCGGGGAGCTGTTTTTT

V gene: TRBV29-1
D gene: .
J gene: TRBJ2-5
clone size: many
CDR3 protein: CSVEGGQGNTETQYF
CDR3 DNA: TGCAGCGTTGAAGGGGGTCAGGGTAATACGGAGACCCAGTACTTC

V gene: TRBV20-1
D gene: TRBD2
J gene: TRBJ2-7
clone size: .
CDR3 protein: CSAADGGAYEQYF
CDR3 DNA: TGCAGTGCCGCTGACGGGGGGGCCTACGAGCAGTACTTC